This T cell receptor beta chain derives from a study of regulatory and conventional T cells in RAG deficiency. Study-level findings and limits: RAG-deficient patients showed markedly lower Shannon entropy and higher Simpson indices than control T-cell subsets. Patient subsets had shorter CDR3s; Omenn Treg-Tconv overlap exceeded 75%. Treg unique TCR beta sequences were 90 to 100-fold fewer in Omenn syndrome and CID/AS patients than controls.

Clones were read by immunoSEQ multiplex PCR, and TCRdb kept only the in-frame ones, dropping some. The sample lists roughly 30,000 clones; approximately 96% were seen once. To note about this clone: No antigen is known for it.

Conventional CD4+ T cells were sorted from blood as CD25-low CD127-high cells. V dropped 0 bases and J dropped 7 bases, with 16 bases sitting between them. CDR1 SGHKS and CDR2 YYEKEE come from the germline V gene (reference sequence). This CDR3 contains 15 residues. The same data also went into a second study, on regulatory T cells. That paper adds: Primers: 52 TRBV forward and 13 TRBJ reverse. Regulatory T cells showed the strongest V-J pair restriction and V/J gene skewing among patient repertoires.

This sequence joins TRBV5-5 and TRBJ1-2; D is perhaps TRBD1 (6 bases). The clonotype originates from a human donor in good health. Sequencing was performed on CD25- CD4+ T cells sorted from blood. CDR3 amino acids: CASSLAGGAVVGYTF. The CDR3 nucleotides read TGTGCCAGCAGCTTGGCCGGGGGGGCCGTAGTTGGCTACACCTTC. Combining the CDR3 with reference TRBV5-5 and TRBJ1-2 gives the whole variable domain DAGVTQSPTHLIKTRGQQVTLRCSPISGHKSVSWYQQVLGQGPQFIFQYYEKEERGRGNFPDRFSARQFPNYSSELNVNALLLGDSALYLCASSLAGGAVVGYTFGSGTRLTVV.